Listed below are T cell receptor beta chains from one sample, sequenced in a study of blood T cell repertoires in COVID-19. This table comes from immunoSEQ multiplex PCR, and its TCRdb copy is limited to in-frame clones, with some not included. The sample consists of 350,000 to 400,000 clones, roughly nine tenths of them appearing once. Sequenced input: PBMCs or T cells enriched from blood (not recorded which). These receptors all stem from a woman in her twenties or thirties who had recovered from COVID-19. Each CDR3 is given without its conserved first and last residue.

v_call,cdr3_aa
TRBV25-1,ASSEPLSAQY
TRBV19,ASSYAETYNSPLH
TRBV5-1,ASSLRGAGNSPLH
TRBV6-5,ASRFSRVDTDTQY
TRBV29-1,SVLRTSGTYEQY
TRBV2,ASSETGGPYNEQF
TRBV5-1,ASSLEGASYEQY
TRBV30,AWSPGWDYGYT
TRBV5-4,ASSLATGEDYEQY
TRBV7-2,ASSRDAGEINYGYT
TRBV6-1,ASSELQDYTGELF
TRBV5-1,ASSLEGDEQY
TRBV27,ASSLSVGGETTEAF
TRBV7-3,ASSPQATNTGELF
TRBV2,ASSGRPGGFSPLH
TRBV28,ATALGGSAGGITEAF
TRBV19,ASSIGTGRSNEQF
TRBV10-2,ASSESSDYQETQY
TRBV10-3,AISESRTAYTEAF
TRBV24-1,ATTSTQGARAF
TRBV19,ASSMGGTDRAKAF
TRBV19,ASKMGGQRATGELF